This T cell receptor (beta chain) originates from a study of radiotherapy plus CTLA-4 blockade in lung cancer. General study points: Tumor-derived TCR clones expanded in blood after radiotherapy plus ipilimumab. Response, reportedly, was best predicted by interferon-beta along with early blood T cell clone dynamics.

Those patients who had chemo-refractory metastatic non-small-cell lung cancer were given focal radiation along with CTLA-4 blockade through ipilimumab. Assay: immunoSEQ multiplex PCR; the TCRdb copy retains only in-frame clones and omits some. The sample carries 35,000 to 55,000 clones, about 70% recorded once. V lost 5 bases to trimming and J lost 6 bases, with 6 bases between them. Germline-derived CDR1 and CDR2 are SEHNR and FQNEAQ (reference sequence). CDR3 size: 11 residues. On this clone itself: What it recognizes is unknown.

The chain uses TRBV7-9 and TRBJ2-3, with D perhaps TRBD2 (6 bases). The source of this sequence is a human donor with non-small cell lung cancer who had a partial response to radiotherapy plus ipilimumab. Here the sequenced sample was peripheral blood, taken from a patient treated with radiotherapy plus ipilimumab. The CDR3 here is CASSAGDTQYF. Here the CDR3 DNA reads TGTGCCAGCAGCGCGGGGGATACGCAGTATTTT.